This T cell receptor beta chain stems from a study of blood T cells in healthy people across ages. With a J-beta primer mix and a sample-barcoded 5' primer, a second PCR ran about 7 to 12 cycles. TCRdb ran MiXCR on the 5' RACE reads and lists one entry per CDR3 protein. The repertoire holds about 680,000 distinct CDR3 sequences, with around 45% as singletons. This clonotype was picked up one time. The CDR3 spans 15 residues. Germline V gene data show CDR1 as LGHNA and CDR2 as YSLEER. V was pared by 0 bases and J by 0 bases, with 9 bases between. The sample taken for sequencing was blood. The TCR sequence derives from a woman aged 55-69 years in good health. V is TRBV4-3 and J is TRBJ2-7, with D uncertain. CDR3 coding DNA: TGCGCCAGCAGCCAAGAGCAGCGCTCCTCCTACGAGCAGTACTTC. Amino acids: CASSQEQRSSYEQYF.